The entry that follows covers one T cell receptor (beta chain) sequence. The data were obtained in a study of T cell responses to AZD1222 COVID-19 vaccine. Sequencing used immunoSEQ multiplex PCR; TCRdb keeps in-frame clones, though not all of them. Counted here are around 190,000 clones, 80% to 90% occurring once; the ten biggest clones make up approximately 10%. The CDR3 totals 15 residues. Germline CDR1 is SGHRS and CDR2 is YFSETQ. J was trimmed by 4 bases and V by 1 base; bases with no gene match: 2. Material: peripheral blood, obtained 28 days after the second AZD1222 dose. The chain recombines TRBV5-1 with TRBJ2-1, with TRBD2 matching over 10 bases. This clonotype originated in an adult who received the AZD1222 COVID-19 vaccine. CDR3 loop: CASSLTSGVYNEQFF. CDR3 coding DNA: TGCGCCAGCAGCTTGACTAGCGGGGTATACAATGAGCAGTTCTTC.